The clone carrying this TCR beta chain was picked up many times. Antigen specificity is unknown. Unique molecular identifiers were incorporated when the TCRbeta library was constructed. TCRdb reanalysed the PCR reads using MiXCR and keeps one entry per CDR3 protein. The repertoire consists of around 270,000 distinct CDR3 sequences, with less than 9.5% occurring once and the leading ten covering 9.1%. V was pared by 0 bases and J by 2 bases, with 5 bases between. This CDR3 has 13 residues. The germline V gene has CDR1 DFQATT and CDR2 SNEGSKA (reference sequence). This entry comes from a study of T-cell reconstitution after alpha-beta-depleted transplantation in children. Study-wide points: For some patients, TCRbeta diversity was high at day 60 because of recipient T cells and thymic progenitors that survived. At around two months after transplant, the alpha-beta T cells were reportedly derived from several hundred expanded clones that came from non-depleted graft cells. T-cell numbers and diversity one year post-transplant derived largely from freshly generated T cells.

Specimen: peripheral blood, collected 360 days after TCRalphabeta/CD19-depleted stem cell transplant. The chain uses TRBV20-1 and TRBJ2-1; D unresolved. This TCR was recovered from a female patient aged 2-9 years who had a stem cell transplant for Fanconi anemia, so the T cells may come from the graft donor. CDR3 bases: TGCAGTGCTAGAGAATCCCCCTACAATGAGCAGTTCTTC. It codes for CSARESPYNEQFF.